A single sample is the source of the 12 T cell receptor beta chains below, sequenced in a study of cytomegalovirus exposure and HLA in healthy donors. The PCR made use of 60 Vbeta and 13 Jbeta primers. The protocol was immunoSEQ multiplex PCR, while the TCRdb copy is restricted to in-frame clones and leaves out a portion. The data contain 120,000 or so clones, about 10% of them singletons. Material for sequencing was PBMCs. The receptors here all came from a young woman in good health and CMV-seropositive.

This chain joins TRBV7-9 and TRBJ2-4; TRBD2 might be the D (7 bases). The CDR3 sequence is 15 residues long. Trimming removed 5 bases from V and 8 bases from J, with 19 bases in between. Germline-derived CDR1 and CDR2 are SEHNR and FQNEAQ (reference sequence). CDR3 in DNA: TGTGCCAGCAGCCCCGACTTGGGGGCGGGGGACATTCAGTACTTC. Translating it yields CASSPDLGAGDIQYF.

The V and J genes are TRBV28 and TRBJ2-7; 7 bases fit TRBD2. Germline V CDR1 and CDR2: MDHEN, SYDVKM. This CDR3 comprises 13 residues. Trimming at V came to 6 bases and at J to 2 bases, leaving 4 bases not matched to a gene. CDR3 DNA: TGTGCCAGCAGGAGCGGGACTACCTACGAGCAGTACTTC. Amino acids: CASRSGTTYEQYF.

The table lists this clone with a few counts. The V call is TRBV28, the J call TRBJ2-7, with 8 bases fitting TRBD1. Germline values: CDR1 MDHEN, CDR2 SYDVKM. J gave up 7 bases and V 7 bases, and 15 bases lay outside the gene matches. There are 15 residues in the CDR3. Here the CDR3 reads CASKGRNQGAREQYF. The DNA of the CDR3 is TGTGCCAGCAAAGGGAGAAATCAGGGGGCGCGTGAGCAGTACTTC.

The gene calls are TRBV10-3 and TRBJ2-1; maybe TRBD1 (5 bases). This CDR3 has 12 residues. V was shortened by 7 bases and J by 8 bases, with 12 bases between the two germline ends. CDR1 ENHRY and CDR2 SYGVKD come from the germline V gene. The CDR3 DNA follows: TGTGCCATCACGGACACACGGGATGAGCAGTTCTTC. Protein: CAITDTRDEQFF.

This clone was seen a handful of times. V is TRBV5-1 and J is TRBJ2-2; the match to TRBD1 covers 8 bases. CDR1 is SGHRS, CDR2 YFSETQ, per germline. This CDR3 is built from 15 residues. The V gene end was trimmed by 4 bases and the J gene end by 5 bases; junction bases not matched to a gene: 7. Written as DNA, the CDR3 is TGCGCCAGCAGCCGAACAGGGGACAGGACCGGGGAGCTGTTTTTT. Translated: CASSRTGDRTGELFF.

In its sample, this clone was seen a few times. This chain uses TRBV2 with TRBJ1-2; 7 nucleotides align to TRBD1. This CDR3 comprises 14 residues. With 4 bases clipped from V and 4 bases from J, the junction kept 6 bases outside the gene matches. CDR1 is SNHLY, CDR2 FYNNEI, per germline. The CDR3 loop reads CASSGQGGSYGYTF. The CDR3 DNA is TGTGCCAGCAGTGGACAGGGCGGTAGCTATGGCTACACCTTC.

This clone showed up just a few times. The chain has TRBV7-9 and TRBJ2-3; D perhaps matches TRBD2 (5 bases). This CDR3 is built from 12 residues. Trimming pared 6 bases from V and 2 bases from J, leaving 6 bases between. The V gene's germline CDR1 is SEHNR and CDR2 FQNEAQ (reference sequence). CDR3: CASRDFTDTQYF. The CDR3, as DNA: TGTGCCAGCAGGGACTTCACAGATACGCAGTATTTT. Combining the CDR3 with reference TRBV7-9 and TRBJ2-3 gives the whole variable domain DTGVSQNPRHKITKRGQNVTFRCDPISEHNRLYWYRQTLGQGPEFLTYFQNEAQLEKSRLLSDRFSAERPKGSFSTLEIQRTEQGDSAMYLCASRDFTDTQYFGPGTRLTVL.

V and J are TRBV6-1 and TRBJ1-5, with 9 bases identical to TRBD1. V lost 5 bases and J lost 0; bases outside the gene matches: 2. Germline lookup yields CDR1 MNHNS and CDR2 SASEGT. CDR3 length: 15 residues. CDR3 region: CASSRQGDSNQPQHF. CDR3 nucleotides: TGTGCCAGCAGTAGACAGGGGGATAGCAATCAGCCCCAGCATTTT.

This chain uses TRBV5-4 with TRBJ2-7; D is ambiguous. The CDR3 consists of 13 residues. The germline CDR1 and CDR2 sequences are SGHNT and YYREEE (reference sequence). Trimming cost V 0 bases and J 4 bases, with 8 bases left between them. The CDR3 DNA is TGTGCCAGCAGCTTGGTGACTGCATACGAGCAGTACTTC. Protein sequence: CASSLVTAYEQYF.

The chain carries TRBV6-5 and TRBJ2-5, with D perhaps matching TRBD2 (6 bases). Germline V CDR1 and CDR2: MNHEY, SVGAGI. Trimming left V 6 bases short and J 7 bases short, with 18 bases between. This CDR3 has 14 residues. The CDR3 here is CASSQTSFSGTQYF. Here the CDR3 DNA reads TGTGCCAGCAGCCAGACTAGTTTCAGTGGGACCCAGTACTTC.

This clone has more than one count but fewer than ten. The chain joins TRBV5-4 to TRBJ1-2, with D possibly TRBD1 on 6 matching bases. Trimming removed 4 bases from V and 3 bases from J, with 19 bases in between. CDR1 SGHNT and CDR2 YYREEE come from the germline V gene (reference sequence). The CDR3 is 16 amino acids. The CDR3 loop reads CASSRNLGTSDYGYTF. CDR3 bases: TGTGCCAGCAGCCGGAATCTCGGGACAAGTGACTATGGCTACACCTTC.

The chain uses TRBV19 and TRBJ2-1; tentative D call: TRBD2 (6 bases). Germline CDR1 and CDR2: LNHDA and SQIVND (reference sequence). The CDR3 runs to 14 residues. The V end lost 6 bases, the J end lost 6 bases, and 15 bases lay between the germline ends. The DNA of the CDR3 is TGTGCCAGTAGCCCTGGGACTTCTCCCAATGAGCAGTTCTTC. This translates into CASSPGTSPNEQFF.